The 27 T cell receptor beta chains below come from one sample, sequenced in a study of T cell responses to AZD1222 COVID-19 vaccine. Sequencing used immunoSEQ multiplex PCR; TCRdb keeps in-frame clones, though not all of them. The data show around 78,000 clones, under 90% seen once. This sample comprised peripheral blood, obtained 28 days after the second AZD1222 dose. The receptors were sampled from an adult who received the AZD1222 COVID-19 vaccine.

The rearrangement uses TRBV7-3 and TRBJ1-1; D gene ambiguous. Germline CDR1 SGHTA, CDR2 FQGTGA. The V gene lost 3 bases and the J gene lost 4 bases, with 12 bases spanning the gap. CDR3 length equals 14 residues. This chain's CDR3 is CASSLEGTVTEAFF. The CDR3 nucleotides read TGTGCCAGCAGCTTGGAGGGTACGGTCACTGAAGCTTTCTTT.

As DNA, the CDR3 is TGTGCCAGCAGCCAAGATGGAACCCACCGGAGCTACACCTTC. Its protein product is CASSQDGTHRSYTF. The chain couples TRBV14 to TRBJ1-2; D ambiguous. This CDR3 contains 14 residues. Per the germline V gene, CDR1 is SGHDN and CDR2 is FVKESK. With 0 bases removed from V and 9 bases from J, the gap between germline ends came to 14 bases.

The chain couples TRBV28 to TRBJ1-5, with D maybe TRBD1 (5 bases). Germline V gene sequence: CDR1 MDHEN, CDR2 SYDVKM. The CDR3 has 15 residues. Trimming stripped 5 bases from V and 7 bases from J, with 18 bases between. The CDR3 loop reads CASSPSGQGWQPQHF. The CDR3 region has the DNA TGTGCCAGCAGTCCCTCTGGTCAGGGTTGGCAGCCCCAGCATTTT.

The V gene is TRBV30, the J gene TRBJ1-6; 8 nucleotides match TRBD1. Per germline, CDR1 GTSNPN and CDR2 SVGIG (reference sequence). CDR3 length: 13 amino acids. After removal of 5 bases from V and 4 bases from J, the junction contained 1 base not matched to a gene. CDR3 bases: TGTGCCTGGGGGGACAGGTATAATTCACCCCTCCACTTT. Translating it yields CAWGDRYNSPLHF.

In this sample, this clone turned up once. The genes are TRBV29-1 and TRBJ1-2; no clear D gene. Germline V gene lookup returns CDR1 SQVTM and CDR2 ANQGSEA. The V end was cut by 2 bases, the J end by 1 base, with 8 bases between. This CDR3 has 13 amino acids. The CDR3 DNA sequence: TGCAGCGTTGAAAAGGGTGATAACTATGGCTACACCTTC. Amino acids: CSVEKGDNYGYTF.

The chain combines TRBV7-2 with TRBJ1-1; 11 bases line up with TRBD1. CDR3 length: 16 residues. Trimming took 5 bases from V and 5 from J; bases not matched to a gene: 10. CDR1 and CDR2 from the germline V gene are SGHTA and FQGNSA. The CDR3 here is CASSPGGQGGWTEAFF. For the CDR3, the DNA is TGTGCCAGCAGCCCCGGGGGACAGGGGGGGTGGACTGAAGCTTTCTTT.

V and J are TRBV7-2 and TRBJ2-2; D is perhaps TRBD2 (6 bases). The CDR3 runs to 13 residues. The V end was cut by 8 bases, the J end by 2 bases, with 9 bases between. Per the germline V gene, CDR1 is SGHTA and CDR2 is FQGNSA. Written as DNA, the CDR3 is TGTGCCAGCGGGGACTTCAACACCGGGGAGCTGTTTTTT. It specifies CASGDFNTGELFF.

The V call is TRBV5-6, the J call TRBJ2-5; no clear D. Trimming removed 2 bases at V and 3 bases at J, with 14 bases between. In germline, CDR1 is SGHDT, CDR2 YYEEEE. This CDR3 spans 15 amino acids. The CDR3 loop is CASSFIGRPEETQYF. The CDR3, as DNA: TGTGCCAGCAGCTTTATTGGAAGACCTGAAGAGACCCAGTACTTC. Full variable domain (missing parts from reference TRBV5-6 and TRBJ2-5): DAGVTQSPTHLIKTRGQQVTLRCSPKSGHDTVSWYQQALGQGPQFIFQYYEEEERQRGNFPDRFSGHQFPNYSSELNVNALLLGDSALYLCASSFIGRPEETQYFGPGTRLLVL.

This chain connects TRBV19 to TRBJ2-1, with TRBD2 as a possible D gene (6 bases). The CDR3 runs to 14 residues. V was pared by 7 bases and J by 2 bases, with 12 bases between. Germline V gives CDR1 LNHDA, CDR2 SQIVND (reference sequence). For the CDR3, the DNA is TGTGCCAGTATGCAAGGAGGGACCTACAATGAGCAGTTCTTC. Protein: CASMQGGTYNEQFF.

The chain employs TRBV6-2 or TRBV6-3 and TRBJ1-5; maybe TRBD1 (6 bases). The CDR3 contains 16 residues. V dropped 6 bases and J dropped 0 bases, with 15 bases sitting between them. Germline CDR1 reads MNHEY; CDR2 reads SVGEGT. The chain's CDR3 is CASSGGQTYSNQPQHF. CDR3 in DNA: TGTGCCAGCAGCGGCGGACAGACATATAGCAATCAGCCCCAGCATTTT.

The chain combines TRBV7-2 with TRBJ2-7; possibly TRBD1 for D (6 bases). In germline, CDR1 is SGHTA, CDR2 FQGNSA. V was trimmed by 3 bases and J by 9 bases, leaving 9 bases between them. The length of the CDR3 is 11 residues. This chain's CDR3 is CASSFRGSQYF. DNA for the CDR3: TGTGCCAGCAGCTTTAGGGGGTCGCAGTACTTC.

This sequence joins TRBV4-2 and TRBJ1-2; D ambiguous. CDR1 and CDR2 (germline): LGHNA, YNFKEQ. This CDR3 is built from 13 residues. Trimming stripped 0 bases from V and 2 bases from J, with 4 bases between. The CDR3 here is CASSQDSNYGYTF. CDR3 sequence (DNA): TGTGCCAGCAGCCAAGACAGCAACTATGGCTACACCTTC.

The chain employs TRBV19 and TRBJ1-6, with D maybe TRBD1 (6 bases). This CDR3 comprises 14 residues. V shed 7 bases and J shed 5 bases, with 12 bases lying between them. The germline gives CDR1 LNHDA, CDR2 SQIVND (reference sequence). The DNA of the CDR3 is TGTGCCAGTAATCACAGGGTACATAATTCACCCCTCCACTTT. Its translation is CASNHRVHNSPLHF.

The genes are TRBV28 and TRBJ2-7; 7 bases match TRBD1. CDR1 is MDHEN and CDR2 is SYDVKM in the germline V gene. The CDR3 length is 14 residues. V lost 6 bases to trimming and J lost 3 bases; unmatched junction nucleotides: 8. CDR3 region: CASSLTGNIYEQYF. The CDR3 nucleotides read TGTGCCAGCAGCCTGACAGGGAACATCTACGAGCAGTACTTC.

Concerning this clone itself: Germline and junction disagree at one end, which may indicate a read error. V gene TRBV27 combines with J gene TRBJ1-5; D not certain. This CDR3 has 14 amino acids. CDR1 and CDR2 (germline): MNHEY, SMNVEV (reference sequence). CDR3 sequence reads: CASSVSKINQPQHF. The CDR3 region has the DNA TGTGCCAGCAGTGTATCCAAGATCAATCAGCCCCAGCATTTT.

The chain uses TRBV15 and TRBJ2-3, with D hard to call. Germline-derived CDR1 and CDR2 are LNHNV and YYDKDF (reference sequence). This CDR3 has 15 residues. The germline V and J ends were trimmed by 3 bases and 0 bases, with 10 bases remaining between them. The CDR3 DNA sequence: TGTGCCACCAGCAGGGGAACTTCTAGCACAGATACGCAGTATTTT. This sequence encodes CATSRGTSSTDTQYF.

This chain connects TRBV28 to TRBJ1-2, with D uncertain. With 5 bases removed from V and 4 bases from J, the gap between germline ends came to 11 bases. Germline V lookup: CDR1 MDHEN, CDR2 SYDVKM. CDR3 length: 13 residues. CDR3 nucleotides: TGTGCCAGCAGTCTGGGTATTTTCTATGGCTACACCTTC. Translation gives CASSLGIFYGYTF.

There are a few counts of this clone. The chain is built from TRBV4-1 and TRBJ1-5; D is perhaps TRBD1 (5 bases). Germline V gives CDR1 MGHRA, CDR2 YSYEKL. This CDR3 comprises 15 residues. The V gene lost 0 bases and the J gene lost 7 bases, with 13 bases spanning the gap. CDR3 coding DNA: TGCGCCAGCAGCCAAGATTCGGGGGTCGGACAGCCCCAGCATTTT. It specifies CASSQDSGVGQPQHF.

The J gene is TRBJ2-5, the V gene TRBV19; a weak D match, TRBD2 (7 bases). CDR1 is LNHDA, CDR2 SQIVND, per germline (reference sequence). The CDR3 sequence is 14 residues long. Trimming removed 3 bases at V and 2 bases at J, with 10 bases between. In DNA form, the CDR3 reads TGTGCCAGTAGTATGCGGGGGCCACAAGAGACCCAGTACTTC. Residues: CASSMRGPQETQYF. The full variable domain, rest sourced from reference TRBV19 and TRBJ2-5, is DGGITQSPKYLFRKEGQNVTLSCEQNLNHDAMYWYRQDPGQGLRLIYYSQIVNDFQKGDIAEGYSVSREKKESFPLTVTSAQKNPTAFYLCASSMRGPQETQYFGPGTRLLVL.

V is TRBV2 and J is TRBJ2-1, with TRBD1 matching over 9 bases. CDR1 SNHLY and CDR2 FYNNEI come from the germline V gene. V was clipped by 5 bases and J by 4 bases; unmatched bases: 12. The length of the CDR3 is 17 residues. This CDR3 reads CASSPGPGQGNYNEQFF. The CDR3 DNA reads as TGTGCCAGCAGTCCGGGGCCAGGACAGGGGAATTACAATGAGCAGTTCTTC.

CDR3 sequence: CASSLSGGQTYGYTF. The CDR3 nucleotides read TGTGCCAGCAGCTTAAGTGGGGGGCAGACCTATGGCTACACCTTC. The V and J genes are TRBV7-9 and TRBJ1-2; D may be TRBD1 (6 bases). Trimming took 2 bases from V and 4 from J, leaving 14 bases between them. Germline V CDR1 and CDR2: SEHNR, FQNEAQ (reference sequence). CDR3 size: 15 residues.

The DNA for the CDR3 is TGCAGCGTTGGGGGGACAGGAGCAACTAATGAAAAACTGTTTTTT. This codes for CSVGGTGATNEKLFF. The chain employs TRBV29-1 and TRBJ1-4, with TRBD1 matching over 8 bases. Germline values: CDR1 SQVTM, CDR2 ANQGSEA. The V segment lost 4 bases and the J segment 0 bases; nucleotides outside the gene matches: 4. The CDR3 is 15 amino acids. The whole variable domain, filled in from reference TRBV29-1 and TRBJ1-4, reads SAVISQKPSRDICQRGTSLTIQCQVDSQVTMMFWYRQQPGQSLTLIATANQGSEATYESGFVIDKFPISRPNLTFSTLTVSNMSPEDSSIYLCSVGGTGATNEKLFFGSGTQLSVL.

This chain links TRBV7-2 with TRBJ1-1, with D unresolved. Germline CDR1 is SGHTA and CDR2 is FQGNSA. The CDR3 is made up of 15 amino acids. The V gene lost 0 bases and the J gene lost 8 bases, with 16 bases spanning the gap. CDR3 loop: CASSLATASVREAFF. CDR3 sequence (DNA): TGTGCCAGCAGCTTAGCCACAGCATCCGTCAGGGAAGCTTTCTTT.

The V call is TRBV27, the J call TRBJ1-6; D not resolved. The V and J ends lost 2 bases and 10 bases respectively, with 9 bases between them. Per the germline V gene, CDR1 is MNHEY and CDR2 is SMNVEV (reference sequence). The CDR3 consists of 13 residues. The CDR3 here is CASSLVGISPLHF. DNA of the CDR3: TGTGCCAGCAGTTTAGTGGGAATATCACCCCTCCACTTT.

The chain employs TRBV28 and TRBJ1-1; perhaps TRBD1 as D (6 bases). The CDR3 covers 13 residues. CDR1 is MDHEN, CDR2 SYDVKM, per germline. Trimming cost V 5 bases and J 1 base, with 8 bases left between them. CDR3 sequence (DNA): TGTGCCAGCAGTATCAGGGGGAACACTGAAGCTTTCTTT. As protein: CASSIRGNTEAFF. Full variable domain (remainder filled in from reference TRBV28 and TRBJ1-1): DVKVTQSSRYLVKRTGEKVFLECVQDMDHENMFWYRQDPGLGLRLIYFSYDVKMKEKGDIPEGYSVSREKKERFSLILESASTNQTSMYLCASSIRGNTEAFFGQGTRLTVV.

The CDR3 region has the DNA TGTGCCAGCAGCCAGGGGACTCAGGGCCAGCCCCAGCATTTT. Encoded protein: CASSQGTQGQPQHF. The gene calls are TRBV6-2 or TRBV6-3 and TRBJ1-5; TRBD1 is a possible D gene (6 bases). CDR1 and CDR2 (germline): MNHEY, SVGEGT. Trimming removed 6 bases from V and 7 bases from J, with 16 bases in between. This CDR3 contains 14 residues.

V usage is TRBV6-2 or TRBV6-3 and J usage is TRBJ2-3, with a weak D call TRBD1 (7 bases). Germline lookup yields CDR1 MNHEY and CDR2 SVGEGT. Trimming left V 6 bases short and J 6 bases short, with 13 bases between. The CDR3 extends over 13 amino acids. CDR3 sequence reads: CASSFRGVDTQYF. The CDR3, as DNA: TGTGCCAGCAGCTTCAGGGGGGTGGATACGCAGTATTTT.